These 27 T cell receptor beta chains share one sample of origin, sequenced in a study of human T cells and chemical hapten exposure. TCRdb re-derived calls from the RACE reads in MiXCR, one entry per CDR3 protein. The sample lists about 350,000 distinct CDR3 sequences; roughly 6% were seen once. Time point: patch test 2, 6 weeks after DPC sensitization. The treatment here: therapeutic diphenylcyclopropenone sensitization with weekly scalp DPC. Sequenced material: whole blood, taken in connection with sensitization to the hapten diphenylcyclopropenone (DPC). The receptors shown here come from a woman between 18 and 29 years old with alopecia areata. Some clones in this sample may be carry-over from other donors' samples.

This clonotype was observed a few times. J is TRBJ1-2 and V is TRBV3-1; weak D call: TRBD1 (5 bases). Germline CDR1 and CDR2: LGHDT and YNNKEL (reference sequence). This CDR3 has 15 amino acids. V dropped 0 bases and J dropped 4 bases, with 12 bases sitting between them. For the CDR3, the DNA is TGTGCCAGCAGCCAAGATTTTACGGGACCCTATGGCTACACCTTC. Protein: CASSQDFTGPYGYTF.

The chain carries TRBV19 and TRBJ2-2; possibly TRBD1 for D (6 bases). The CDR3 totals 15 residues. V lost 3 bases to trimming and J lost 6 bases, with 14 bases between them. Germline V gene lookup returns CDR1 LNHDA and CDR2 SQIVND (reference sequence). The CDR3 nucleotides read TGTGCCAGTAGTATTGTGCAGGGGCCCTCCGGGGAGCTGTTTTTT. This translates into CASSIVQGPSGELFF. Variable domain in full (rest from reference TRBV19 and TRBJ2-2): DGGITQSPKYLFRKEGQNVTLSCEQNLNHDAMYWYRQDPGQGLRLIYYSQIVNDFQKGDIAEGYSVSREKKESFPLTVTSAQKNPTAFYLCASSIVQGPSGELFFGEGSRLTVL.

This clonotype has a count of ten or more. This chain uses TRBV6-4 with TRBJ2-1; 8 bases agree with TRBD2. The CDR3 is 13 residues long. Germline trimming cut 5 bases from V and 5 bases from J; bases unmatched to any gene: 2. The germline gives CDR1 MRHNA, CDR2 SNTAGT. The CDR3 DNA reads TGTGCCAGCAGTCATAGCGGGAACAATGAGCAGTTCTTC. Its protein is CASSHSGNNEQFF.

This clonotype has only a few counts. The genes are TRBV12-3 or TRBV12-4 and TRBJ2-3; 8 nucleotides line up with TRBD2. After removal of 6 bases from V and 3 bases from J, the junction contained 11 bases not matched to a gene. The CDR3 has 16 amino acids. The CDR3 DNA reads TGTGCCAGCAGCCTAAACCCGGGGGGGCTGACAGATACGCAGTATTTT. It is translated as CASSLNPGGLTDTQYF.

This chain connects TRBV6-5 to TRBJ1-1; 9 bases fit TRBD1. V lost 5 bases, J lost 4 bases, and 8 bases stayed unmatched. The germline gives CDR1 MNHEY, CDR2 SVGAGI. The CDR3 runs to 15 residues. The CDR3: CASSPGQGKGTEAFF. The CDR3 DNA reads TGTGCCAGCAGTCCGGGACAGGGAAAGGGCACTGAAGCTTTCTTT.

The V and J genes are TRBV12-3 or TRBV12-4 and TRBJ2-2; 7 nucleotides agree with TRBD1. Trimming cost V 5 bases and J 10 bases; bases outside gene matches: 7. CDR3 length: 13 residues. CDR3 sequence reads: CASSLRTGPELFF. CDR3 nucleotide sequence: TGTGCCAGCAGTCTCCGGACAGGCCCGGAGCTGTTTTTT.

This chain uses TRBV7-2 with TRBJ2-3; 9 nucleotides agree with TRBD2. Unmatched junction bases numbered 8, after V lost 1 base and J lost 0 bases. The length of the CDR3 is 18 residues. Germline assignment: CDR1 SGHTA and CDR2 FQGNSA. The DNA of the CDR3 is TGTGCCAGCAGCTTAGTGGCTAGCGGGGCTTTTAGCACAGATACGCAGTATTTT. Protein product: CASSLVASGAFSTDTQYF.

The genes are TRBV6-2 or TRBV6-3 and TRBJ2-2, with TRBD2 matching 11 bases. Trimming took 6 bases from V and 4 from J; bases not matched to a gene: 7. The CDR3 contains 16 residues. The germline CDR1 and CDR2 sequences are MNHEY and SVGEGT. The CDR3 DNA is TGTGCCAGCAGCCGATCCGGACTAGCGGGCACCGGGGAGCTGTTTTTT. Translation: CASSRSGLAGTGELFF.

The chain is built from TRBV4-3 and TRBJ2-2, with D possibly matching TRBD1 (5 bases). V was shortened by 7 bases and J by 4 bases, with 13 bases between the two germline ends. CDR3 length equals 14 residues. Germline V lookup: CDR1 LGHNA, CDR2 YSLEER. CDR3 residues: CASTPSRGTGELFF. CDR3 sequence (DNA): TGCGCCAGCACCCCAAGTAGGGGCACCGGGGAGCTGTTTTTT.

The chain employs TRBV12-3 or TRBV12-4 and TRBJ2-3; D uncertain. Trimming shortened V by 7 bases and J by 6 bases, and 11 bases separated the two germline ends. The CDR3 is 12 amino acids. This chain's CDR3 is CASTLNADTQYF. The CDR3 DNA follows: TGTGCCAGCACACTTAACGCGGATACGCAGTATTTT.

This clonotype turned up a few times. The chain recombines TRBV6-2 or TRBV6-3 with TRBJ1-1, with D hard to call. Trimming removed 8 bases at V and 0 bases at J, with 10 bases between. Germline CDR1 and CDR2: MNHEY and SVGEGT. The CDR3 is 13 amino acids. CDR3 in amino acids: CASWTGVNTEAFF. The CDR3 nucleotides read TGTGCCAGCTGGACGGGAGTGAACACTGAAGCTTTCTTT.

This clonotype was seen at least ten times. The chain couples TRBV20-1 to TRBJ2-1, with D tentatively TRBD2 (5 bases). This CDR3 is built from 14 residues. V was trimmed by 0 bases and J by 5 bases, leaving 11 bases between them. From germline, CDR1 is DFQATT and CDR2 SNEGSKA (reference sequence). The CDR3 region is CSARDPTGDNEQFF. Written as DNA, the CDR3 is TGCAGTGCTAGAGACCCCACCGGGGACAATGAGCAGTTCTTC.

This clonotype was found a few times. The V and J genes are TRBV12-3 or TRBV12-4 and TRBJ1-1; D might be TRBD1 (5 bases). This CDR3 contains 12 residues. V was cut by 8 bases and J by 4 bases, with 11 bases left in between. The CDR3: CASGAGRTEAFF. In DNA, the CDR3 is TGTGCCAGCGGAGCAGGGCGCACTGAAGCTTTCTTT.

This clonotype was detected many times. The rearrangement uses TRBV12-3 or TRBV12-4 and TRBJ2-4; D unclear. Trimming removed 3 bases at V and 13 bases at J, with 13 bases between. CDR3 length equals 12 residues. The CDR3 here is CASSFRALDQYF. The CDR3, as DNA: TGTGCCAGCAGTTTTAGGGCCTTAGACCAGTACTTC.

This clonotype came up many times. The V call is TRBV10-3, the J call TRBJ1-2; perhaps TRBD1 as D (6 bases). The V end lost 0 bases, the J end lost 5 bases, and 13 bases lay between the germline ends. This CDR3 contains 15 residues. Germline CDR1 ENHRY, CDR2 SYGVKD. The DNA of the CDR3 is TGTGCCATCAGTGAGTCCGGGGGCGAGAAATATGGCTACACCTTC. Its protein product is CAISESGGEKYGYTF.

DNA for the CDR3: TGTGCCAGTGAGGGGGGCCCCGGGGAGCTGTTTTTT. It translates to CASEGGPGELFF. This sequence joins TRBV2 and TRBJ2-2; either TRBD1 or TRBD2 may fit D (6 bases each). The CDR3 consists of 12 residues. Trimming took 9 bases from V and 6 from J, leaving 11 bases between them. CDR1 is SNHLY and CDR2 is FYNNEI in the germline V gene.

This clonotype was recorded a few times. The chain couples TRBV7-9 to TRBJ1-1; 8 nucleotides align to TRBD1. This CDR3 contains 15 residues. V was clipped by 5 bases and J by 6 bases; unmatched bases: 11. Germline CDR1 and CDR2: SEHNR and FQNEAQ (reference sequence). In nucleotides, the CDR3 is TGTGCCAGCAGCCCTCCCACCAGGGGGCGGGCTGAAGCTTTCTTT. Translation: CASSPPTRGRAEAFF. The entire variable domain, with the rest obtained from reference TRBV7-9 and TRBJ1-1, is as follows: DTGVSQNPRHKITKRGQNVTFRCDPISEHNRLYWYRQTLGQGPEFLTYFQNEAQLEKSRLLSDRFSAERPKGSFSTLEIQRTEQGDSAMYLCASSPPTRGRAEAFFGQGTRLTVV.

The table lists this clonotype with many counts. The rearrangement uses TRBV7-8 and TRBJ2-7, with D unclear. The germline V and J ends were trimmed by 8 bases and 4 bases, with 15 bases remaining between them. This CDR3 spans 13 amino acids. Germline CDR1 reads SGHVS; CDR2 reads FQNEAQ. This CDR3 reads CASSRPGDYEQYF. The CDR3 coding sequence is TGTGCCAGCTCCCGGCCAGGCGATTACGAGCAGTACTTC. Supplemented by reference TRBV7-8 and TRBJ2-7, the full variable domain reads GAGVSQSPRYKVAKRGQDVALRCDPISGHVSLFWYQQALGQGPEFLTYFQNEAQLDKSGLPSDRFFAERPEGSVSTLKIQRTQQEDSAVYLCASSRPGDYEQYFGPGTRLTVT.

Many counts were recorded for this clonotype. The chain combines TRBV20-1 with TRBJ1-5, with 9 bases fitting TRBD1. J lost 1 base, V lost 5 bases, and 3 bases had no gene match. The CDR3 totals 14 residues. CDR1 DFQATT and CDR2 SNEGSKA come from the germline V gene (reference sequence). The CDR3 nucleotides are TGCAGTGCTTGGACAGGGGAGAGCAATCAGCCCCAGCATTTT. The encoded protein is CSAWTGESNQPQHF.

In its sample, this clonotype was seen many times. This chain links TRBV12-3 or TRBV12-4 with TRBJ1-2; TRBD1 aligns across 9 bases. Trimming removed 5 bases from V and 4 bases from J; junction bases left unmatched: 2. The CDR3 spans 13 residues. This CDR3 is CASSPDRGYGYTF. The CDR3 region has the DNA TGTGCCAGCAGTCCGGACAGGGGCTATGGCTACACCTTC.

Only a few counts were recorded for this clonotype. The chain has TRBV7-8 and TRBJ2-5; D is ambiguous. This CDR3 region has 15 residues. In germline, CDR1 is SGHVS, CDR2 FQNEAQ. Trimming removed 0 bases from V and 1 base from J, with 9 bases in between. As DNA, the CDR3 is TGTGCCAGCAGCTTAGCCGCGATCCTCCAAGAGACCCAGTACTTC. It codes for CASSLAAILQETQYF.

CDR3 DNA: TGTGCCAGCAGCCAAGCTTCCACAGGGGCATACTACGAGCAGTACTTC. Protein sequence: CASSQASTGAYYEQYF. The chain has TRBV4-2 and TRBJ2-7; 7 nucleotides line up with TRBD1. Per the germline V gene, CDR1 is LGHNA and CDR2 is YNFKEQ. CDR3 size: 16 residues. Trimming took 1 base from V and 3 from J; bases not matched to a gene: 9.

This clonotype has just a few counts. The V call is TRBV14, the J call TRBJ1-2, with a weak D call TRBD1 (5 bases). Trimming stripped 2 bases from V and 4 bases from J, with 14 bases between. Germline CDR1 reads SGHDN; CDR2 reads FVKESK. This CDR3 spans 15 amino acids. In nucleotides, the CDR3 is TGTGCCAGCAGCCAAAGGGCCGGGACGTCCTATGGCTACACCTTC. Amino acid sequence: CASSQRAGTSYGYTF.

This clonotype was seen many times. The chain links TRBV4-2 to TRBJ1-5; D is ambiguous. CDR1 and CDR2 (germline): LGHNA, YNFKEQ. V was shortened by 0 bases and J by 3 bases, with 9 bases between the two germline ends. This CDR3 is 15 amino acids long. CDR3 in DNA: TGTGCCAGCAGCCAAGATGCGGGTGCCAATCAGCCCCAGCATTTT. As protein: CASSQDAGANQPQHF.

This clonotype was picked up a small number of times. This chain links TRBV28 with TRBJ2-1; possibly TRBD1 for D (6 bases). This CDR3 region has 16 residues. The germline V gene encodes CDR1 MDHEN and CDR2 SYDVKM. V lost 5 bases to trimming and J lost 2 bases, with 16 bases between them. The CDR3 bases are TGTGCCAGCAGTCCGACTACAGGGTCAACCTACAATGAGCAGTTCTTC. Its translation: CASSPTTGSTYNEQFF.

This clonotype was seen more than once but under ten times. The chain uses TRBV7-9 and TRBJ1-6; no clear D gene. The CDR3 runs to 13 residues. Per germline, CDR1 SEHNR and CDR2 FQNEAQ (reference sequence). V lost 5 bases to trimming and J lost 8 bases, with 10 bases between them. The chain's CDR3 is CASSATLDSPLHF. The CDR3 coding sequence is TGTGCCAGCAGCGCCACCCTGGATTCACCCCTCCACTTT.

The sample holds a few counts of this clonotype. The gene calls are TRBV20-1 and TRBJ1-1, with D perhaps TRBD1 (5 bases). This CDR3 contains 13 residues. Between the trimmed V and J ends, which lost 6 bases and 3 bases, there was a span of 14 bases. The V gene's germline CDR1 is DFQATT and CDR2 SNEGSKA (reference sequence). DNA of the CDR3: TGCAGTGCCCGAGCCCAGGGCGACACTGAAGCTTTCTTT. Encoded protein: CSARAQGDTEAFF.